This note documents a single T cell receptor (beta chain) sequence. Its cognate antigen is unknown. This sample was taken from a study of T cell responses to AZD1222 COVID-19 vaccine. Study-wide background: Some second doses came at about 4 weeks and others at about 12 weeks; these were pooled.

TCRdb keeps only in-frame clones here, not all; method: immunoSEQ multiplex PCR. The table has tens of thousands of clones, 70% to 90% seen once. General study results and limits: Two AZD1222 doses significantly raised spike-specific TCR breadth and depth over controls.

Germline loops: CDR1 MNHEY, CDR2 SVGAGI. CDR3 length: 15 amino acids. The V gene lost 6 bases and the J gene lost 4 bases, with 16 bases spanning the gap. The J gene is TRBJ1-3, the V gene TRBV6-5; a weak D match, TRBD1 (6 bases). This TCR was recovered from an adult in good health. This sample comprised peripheral blood, obtained on day 0 of AZD1222 vaccination. The CDR3: CASRLRGGRGNTIYF. DNA for the CDR3: TGTGCCAGCAGACTCAGAGGGGGGCGCGGAAACACCATATATTTT.